The 28 T cell receptor beta chains below come from one sample, sequenced in a study of T cells in Graves' hyperthyroidism and ophthalmopathy (dated 2019 in TCRdb). The library was built by means of multiplex PCR. The run used an Illumina HiSeq 2000. Amplification of TCR beta CDR3 regions was carried out from RNA transcripts. The TCR CDR3 was subjected to a first round of RT-PCR using the HTBI primer set and the Qiagen OneStep RT-PCR kit. TCRdb reprocessed the public reads (quality trimming at Q25 with fastp, clone calling with MiXCR) and kept in-frame beta chains. All rows with the same CDR3 protein become a single entry with the most common DNA and genes. For this sample the table gives about 720,000 distinct CDR3 sequences, of which around 19% were detected only once. The ten largest clones add up to roughly 17% of the sample. Material for sequencing was blood. These receptors were collected from a woman between 50 and 59 years old with Graves' hyperthyroidism that later progressed to Graves' ophthalmopathy.

The CDR3 sequence is CSARDYRTSGGTGELFF. The DNA for the CDR3 is TGCAGTGCTAGAGATTATAGGACTAGCGGGGGAACCGGGGAGCTGTTTTTT. This chain uses TRBV20-1 with TRBJ2-2; 13 positions agree with TRBD2. With V trimmed by 0 bases and J by 5 bases, 6 bases remained unmatched. CDR3 length: 17 amino acids. Per germline, CDR1 DFQATT and CDR2 SNEGSKA (reference sequence).

This clonotype was seen at least ten times. The chain couples TRBV30 to TRBJ2-5; tentatively, D is TRBD2 (5 bases). There are 13 residues in the CDR3. The V gene lost 1 base and the J gene lost 5 bases, with 11 bases spanning the gap. Germline loops: CDR1 GTSNPN, CDR2 SVGIG (reference sequence). The CDR3 region has the DNA TGTGCCTGGAGTGCGAGGAGGTGGGAGACCCAGTACTTC. Residues: CAWSARRWETQYF.

This clonotype was detected ten times or more. The V and J genes are TRBV5-1 and TRBJ2-7; TRBD1 might be the D (6 bases). The CDR3 has 15 amino acids. The germline V and J ends were trimmed by 5 bases and 2 bases, with 17 bases remaining between them. The V gene's germline CDR1 is SGHRS and CDR2 YFSETQ. The chain's CDR3 is CASSFLEQGAYEQYF. The CDR3 DNA reads TGCGCCAGCAGTTTCCTAGAACAGGGCGCCTACGAGCAGTACTTC.

This clonotype was counted at least ten times. The genes are TRBV18 and TRBJ1-1; D is possibly TRBD1 (6 bases). With 2 bases removed from V and 10 bases from J, the gap between germline ends came to 11 bases. From germline, CDR1 is KGHSH and CDR2 LQKENI. This CDR3 region has 12 residues. In nucleotides, the CDR3 is TGTGCCAGCTCACCAATGGGGGCGGCAGCTTTCTTT. It translates to CASSPMGAAAFF.

There are a few counts of this clonotype. The V call is TRBV12-3 or TRBV12-4, the J call TRBJ2-5; 8 bases are a match to TRBD2. This CDR3 contains 15 residues. V lost 2 bases and J lost 1; bases outside the gene matches: 3. This chain's CDR3 is CASSLLAGLQETQYF. CDR3 coding DNA: TGTGCCAGCAGTTTATTAGCGGGGCTCCAAGAGACCCAGTACTTC.

The CDR3 DNA follows: TGTGCCAGCACCCCGACAGCTAACTATGGCTACACCTTC. Amino acids: CASTPTANYGYTF. The chain joins TRBV7-9 to TRBJ1-2, with D maybe TRBD1 (5 bases). CDR3 size: 13 residues. Germline CDR1 and CDR2: SEHNR and FQNEAQ (reference sequence). Deletions cut 7 bases from V and 0 bases from J, with 9 bases between.

There are many counts of this clonotype. The chain carries TRBV5-1 and TRBJ2-3; TRBD2 agrees at 16 bases. Germline loops: CDR1 SGHRS, CDR2 YFSETQ. There are 19 residues in the CDR3. The ends lost 2 bases at V and 0 bases at J; junction bases unmatched: 6. CDR3 in amino acids: CASSFLGLAGGDSTDTQYF. CDR3 DNA sequence: TGCGCCAGCAGCTTCCTGGGACTAGCGGGGGGGGACAGCACAGATACGCAGTATTTT.

This clonotype has at least ten counts. V gene TRBV7-2 combines with J gene TRBJ2-3; 8 nucleotides match TRBD2. From germline, CDR1 is SGHTA and CDR2 FQGNSA. The CDR3 length is 14 residues. V shed 3 bases and J 6 bases; nucleotides not matched to a gene: 5. The CDR3 sequence is CASSFGLAEDTQYF. The CDR3 bases are TGTGCCAGCAGCTTCGGACTAGCAGAGGATACGCAGTATTTT.

The sample holds many counts of this clonotype. The chain uses TRBV20-1 and TRBJ2-5; 12 bases match TRBD2. The length of the CDR3 is 18 residues. The V and J ends lost 2 bases and 2 bases, in that order; junction bases with no gene match: 12. Germline CDR1 is DFQATT and CDR2 is SNEGSKA (reference sequence). The CDR3 spells CSARYRPPLAGGQETQYF. In nucleotides, the CDR3 is TGCAGTGCTAGATACCGCCCTCCACTAGCGGGGGGACAAGAGACCCAGTACTTC.

The chain links TRBV2 to TRBJ1-1; D is ambiguous. The CDR3 loop spans 17 amino acids. Germline V CDR1 and CDR2: SNHLY, FYNNEI. V lost 0 bases to trimming and J lost 2 bases, with 16 bases between them. CDR3 loop: CASSEAASQIYNTEAFF. The CDR3 region has the DNA TGTGCCAGCAGTGAAGCGGCATCGCAAATTTATAACACTGAAGCTTTCTTT.

The chain combines TRBV16 with TRBJ1-6; D gene ambiguous. V lost 3 bases to trimming and J lost 7 bases, with 13 bases between them. CDR1 and CDR2 from the germline V gene are KGHSY and FQNENV. This CDR3 has 15 amino acids. Written as DNA, the CDR3 is TGTGCCAGCAGCCAGGACGGACGGAGCAATTCACCCCTCCACTTT. It codes for CASSQDGRSNSPLHF.

This clonotype has only a few counts. This chain links TRBV24-1 with TRBJ2-1, with 11 bases fitting TRBD1. V lost 3 bases and J lost 4; bases outside the gene matches: 4. This CDR3 region has 16 residues. Germline values: CDR1 KGHDR, CDR2 SFDVKD. CDR3 nucleotides: TGTGCCACCAGTGATCCCGGGACAGGGGGATACAATGAGCAGTTCTTC. Translation: CATSDPGTGGYNEQFF.

In this sample, this clonotype turned up a few times. V is TRBV5-6 and J is TRBJ2-3; TRBD2 aligns across 13 bases. This CDR3 is built from 21 residues. Germline V gives CDR1 SGHDT, CDR2 YYEEEE. After removal of 6 bases from V and 5 bases from J, the junction contained 24 bases not matched to a gene. CDR3 in DNA: TGTGCCAGCACCGACGAACTGAAAGGGACTAGCGGGGACCGGGGAGGAGATACGCAGTATTTT. Amino acids: CASTDELKGTSGDRGGDTQYF.

This clonotype appeared a few times. The V and J genes are TRBV6-1 and TRBJ2-1, with TRBD2 matching over 11 bases. This CDR3 contains 14 residues. Germline V gene sequence: CDR1 MNHNS, CDR2 SASEGT. V trimming: 6 bases; J trimming: 7 bases; junction bases outside the gene matches: 5. Written as DNA, the CDR3 is TGTGCCAGCAGCGGACTAGCGGGCTGGAATGAGCAGTTCTTC. It yields the protein CASSGLAGWNEQFF.

The sample holds a few counts of this clonotype. The rearrangement links TRBV10-3 to TRBJ1-3; the D is unclear. Trimming left V 9 bases short and J 8 bases short, with 23 bases between. The germline gives CDR1 ENHRY, CDR2 SYGVKD. The length of the CDR3 is 15 residues. CDR3 sequence reads: CAMAPGNGLGDTIYF. The CDR3 DNA follows: TGTGCCATGGCTCCGGGGAACGGTCTTGGTGACACCATATATTTT.

This clonotype came up many times. This rearrangement joins TRBV11-3 to TRBJ2-3; maybe TRBD2 (5 bases). Germline V gives CDR1 SGHNT, CDR2 YENEEA. The CDR3 has 14 residues. The V end was cut by 6 bases, the J end by 3 bases, with 13 bases between. The CDR3 DNA reads TGTGCCAGCAGTCGCGGGCGCGAGACAGATACGCAGTATTTT. Its translation is CASSRGRETDTQYF.

The chain is built from TRBV4-1 and TRBJ1-5; possible D gene TRBD1, 5 bases. Germline CDR1 is MGHRA and CDR2 is YSYEKL. The CDR3 is made up of 18 amino acids. V dropped 0 bases and J dropped 1 base, with 16 bases sitting between them. The CDR3 DNA is TGCGCCAGCAGCCAAGAACCGGGACCGCAGTACAGCAATCAGCCCCAGCATTTT. This codes for CASSQEPGPQYSNQPQHF.

The V call is TRBV5-1, the J call TRBJ1-4, with a tentative D call TRBD1 (5 bases). V was trimmed by 0 bases and J by 7 bases, leaving 16 bases between them. CDR1 SGHRS and CDR2 YFSETQ come from the germline V gene. CDR3 length: 16 residues. The CDR3 coding sequence is TGCGCCAGCAGCTTGGCCACGGACGATAGGGGTGAAAAACTGTTTTTT. Translated: CASSLATDDRGEKLFF.

This clonotype was seen a few times. The chain links TRBV12-5 to TRBJ1-5; D is uncertain. Per germline, CDR1 LGHNT and CDR2 FRNRAP. The CDR3 runs 12 residues. V lost 1 base and J lost 6, with 4 bases in between. CDR3 sequence reads: CASGLDVQPQHF. CDR3 DNA sequence: TGTGCTAGTGGTTTGGATGTTCAGCCCCAGCATTTT.

V gene TRBV6-2 or TRBV6-3 combines with J gene TRBJ2-7, with TRBD2 as a possible D gene (6 bases). This CDR3 is built from 12 residues. With 6 bases removed from V and 3 bases from J, the gap between germline ends came to 9 bases. Germline values: CDR1 MNHEY, CDR2 SVGEGT. The CDR3 spells CASRTGVYEQYF. In nucleotides, the CDR3 is TGTGCCAGCAGGACGGGGGTCTACGAGCAGTACTTC.

This clonotype has a count of ten or more. The DNA of the CDR3 is TGTGCCAGCAGGGGGACAGGGCATGGCTACACCTTC. Its translation is CASRGTGHGYTF. This chain connects TRBV3-1 to TRBJ1-2, with 9 nucleotides matching TRBD1. Germline CDR1 LGHDT, CDR2 YNNKEL (reference sequence). J gave up 6 bases and V 6 bases, and 2 bases lay outside the gene matches. The CDR3 contains 12 residues.

This chain links TRBV10-3 with TRBJ1-3; TRBD1 is a possible D gene (6 bases). The CDR3 loop spans 15 amino acids. Germline V gene data show CDR1 as ENHRY and CDR2 as SYGVKD. V lost 8 bases and J 0 bases, leaving 14 bases between the germline ends. CDR3 DNA: TGTGCCATCGGGGACATTACGTTCTCTGGAAACACCATATATTTT. Translation gives CAIGDITFSGNTIYF.

This sequence joins TRBV4-1 and TRBJ1-2; D perhaps matches TRBD1 (5 bases). The V gene lost 0 bases and the J gene lost 4 bases, with 15 bases spanning the gap. Per germline, CDR1 MGHRA and CDR2 YSYEKL. CDR3 size: 16 residues. CDR3 coding DNA: TGCGCCAGCAGCCAAGACGCAGCGGGGGATTCCTATGGCTACACCTTC. Translating gives CASSQDAAGDSYGYTF.

This clonotype has at least ten counts. The chain employs TRBV20-1 and TRBJ2-3; TRBD2 might be the D (6 bases). CDR3 length: 17 amino acids. The germline V and J ends were trimmed by 1 base and 3 bases, with 20 bases remaining between them. Per germline, CDR1 DFQATT and CDR2 SNEGSKA (reference sequence). CDR3 in DNA: TGCAGTGCTAGAGGTGGATCATACCCTGGGGGGACAGATACGCAGTATTTT. Its translation: CSARGGSYPGGTDTQYF.

This clonotype was detected ten times or more. This chain links TRBV5-1 with TRBJ2-2; a possible D gene is TRBD2 (5 bases). V was trimmed by 7 bases and J by 2 bases, leaving 12 bases between them. The CDR3 covers 14 residues. Germline CDR1 reads SGHRS; CDR2 reads YFSETQ. CDR3 DNA: TGCGCCAGCCTCGCGGGTTCTAACACCGGGGAGCTGTTTTTT. This translates into CASLAGSNTGELFF.

This clonotype was counted at least ten times. The V gene is TRBV5-1, the J gene TRBJ2-1; D is ambiguous. The germline V gene has CDR1 SGHRS and CDR2 YFSETQ. Trimming shortened V by 4 bases and J by 8 bases, and 13 bases separated the two germline ends. The CDR3 totals 13 residues. The CDR3 coding sequence is TGCGCCAGCAGCATGCCAGTATACGATGAGCAGTTCTTC. Protein: CASSMPVYDEQFF.

Many counts were recorded for this clonotype. The chain has TRBV12-3 or TRBV12-4 and TRBJ2-3, with TRBD2 matching over 15 bases. The length of the CDR3 is 16 residues. Trimming at V came to 4 bases and at J to 3 bases, leaving 2 bases not matched to a gene. The CDR3 nucleotides are TGTGCCAGCAGTTGGACTAGCGGGGGGGGAACAGATACGCAGTATTTT. As protein: CASSWTSGGGTDTQYF.

This clonotype was found a few times. The chain employs TRBV5-6 and TRBJ2-7; tentatively, D is TRBD1 (6 bases). CDR1 SGHDT and CDR2 YYEEEE come from the germline V gene. Deletions cut 4 bases from V and 4 bases from J, with 12 bases between. The CDR3 spans 13 residues. The CDR3 sequence: CASSTRGTYEQYF. The CDR3 DNA follows: TGTGCCAGCAGCACCAGGGGTACTTACGAGCAGTACTTC.